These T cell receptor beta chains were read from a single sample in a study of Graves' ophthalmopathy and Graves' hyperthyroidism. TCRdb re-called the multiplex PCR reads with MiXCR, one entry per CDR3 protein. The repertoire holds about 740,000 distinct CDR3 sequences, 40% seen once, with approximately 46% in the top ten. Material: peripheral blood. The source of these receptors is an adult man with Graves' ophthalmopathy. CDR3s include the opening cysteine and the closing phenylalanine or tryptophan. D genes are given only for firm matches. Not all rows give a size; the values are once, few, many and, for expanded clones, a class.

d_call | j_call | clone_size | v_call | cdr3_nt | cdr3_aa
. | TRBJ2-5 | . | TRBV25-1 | TGTGCCAGCAGGCGAGGGGTAGGGGAGACCCAGTACTTC | CASRRGVGETQYF
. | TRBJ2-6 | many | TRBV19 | TGTGCCAGTACCCGCTTGGTCTCTGGGGCCAACGTCCTGACTTTC | CASTRLVSGANVLTF
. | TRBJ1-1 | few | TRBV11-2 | TGTGCCAGCAGCTTAGTTTCCGGGACTACTGAAGCTTTCTTT | CASSLVSGTTEAFF
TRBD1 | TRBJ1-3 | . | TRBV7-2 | TGTGCCAGCAGATCCGGGACAGCCTATGGAAACACCATATATTTT | CASRSGTAYGNTIYF
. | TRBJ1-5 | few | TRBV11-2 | TGTGCCAGCAGCTTAGATGGGGGTTTGGACAATCAGCCCCAGCATTTT | CASSLDGGLDNQPQHF
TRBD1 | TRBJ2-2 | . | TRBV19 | TGTGCCAGTAGTATGCGGCAGGGGGCGAACACCGGGGAGCTGTTTTTT | CASSMRQGANTGELFF
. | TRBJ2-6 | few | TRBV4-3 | TGCGCCAGCAGCCAAGAACGTCTCTTAGTCACTGGGGCCAACGTCCTGACTTTC | CASSQERLLVTGANVLTF
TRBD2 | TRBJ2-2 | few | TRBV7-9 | TGTGCCAGCAGCTTACCACCGGGACGGACTAGCACCGGGGAGCTGTTTTTT | CASSLPPGRTSTGELFF
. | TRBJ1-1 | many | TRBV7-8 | TGTGCCAGCAGCTTCACAAACACTGAAGCTTTCTTT | CASSFTNTEAFF
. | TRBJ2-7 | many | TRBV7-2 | TGTGCCAGCAGCTTGGGGTTACAGGAGGACTACGAGCAGTACTTC | CASSLGLQEDYEQYF
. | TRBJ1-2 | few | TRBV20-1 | TGCAGTGCTAGTAGCGGCAGGGTTAACTATGGCTACACCTTC | CSASSGRVNYGYTF
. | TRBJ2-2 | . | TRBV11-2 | TGTGCCAGCAGTTTCAAAGTAAACACCGGGGAGCTGTTTTTT | CASSFKVNTGELFF
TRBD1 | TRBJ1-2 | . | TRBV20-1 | TGCAGTGCTAGATGGGACAGGGGGTTTAACTATGGCTACACCTTC | CSARWDRGFNYGYTF
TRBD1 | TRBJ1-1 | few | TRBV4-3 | TGCGCCAGCAGCCAAGAGGGGACAGGCACTGAAGCTTTCTTT | CASSQEGTGTEAFF
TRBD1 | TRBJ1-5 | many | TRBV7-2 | TGTGCCAGCAGCCTAGGGACAGGGAGTCGGCCCCAGCATTTT | CASSLGTGSRPQHF
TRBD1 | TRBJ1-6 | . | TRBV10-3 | TGTGCCAGCACCGTCCAGGGGGATAATTCACCCCTCCACTTT | CASTVQGDNSPLHF
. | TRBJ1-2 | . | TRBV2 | TGTGCCAGCAGCGCTTATTACAGTCTGTATGGCTACACCTTC | CASSAYYSLYGYTF
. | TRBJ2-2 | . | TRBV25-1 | TGTGCCAGCAGTTCGGGACCGATCGGGGAGCTGTTTTTT | CASSSGPIGELFF
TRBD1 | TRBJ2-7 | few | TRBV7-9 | TGTGCCAGCATCCGACAGGGGGCATACGAGCAGTACTTC | CASIRQGAYEQYF
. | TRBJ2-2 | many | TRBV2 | TGTGCCAGCAGTTGGGACTTCACCGGGGAGCTGTTTTTT | CASSWDFTGELFF
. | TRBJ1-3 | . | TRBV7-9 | TGTGCCAGCAGTTCTGGGACACCGATTGGAAACACCATATATTTT | CASSSGTPIGNTIYF
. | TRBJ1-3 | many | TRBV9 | TGTGCCAGCAGCGTCTCGTGGACAGCTGGAAACACCATATATTTT | CASSVSWTAGNTIYF
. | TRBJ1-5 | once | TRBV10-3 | TGTGCCATCAGTGACGCAACGGAAGGTTCTACGCATTTT | CAISDATEGSTHF
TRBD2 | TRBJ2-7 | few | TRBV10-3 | TGTGCCAGCAGTTACGGTGGTCGCGGGACTAGGGTCGAGCAGTACTTC | CASSYGGRGTRVEQYF
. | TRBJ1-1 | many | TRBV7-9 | TGTGCCAGCAGCGCGGACGGAGGAGGGACTGAAGCTTTCTTT | CASSADGGGTEAFF
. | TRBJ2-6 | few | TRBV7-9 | TGTGCCAGCAGCCGTTACGGCGGCTCTGGGGCCAACGTCCTGACTTTC | CASSRYGGSGANVLTF
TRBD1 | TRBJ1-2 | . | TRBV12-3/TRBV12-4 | TGTGCCAGCAGTACACCGACAGGGGGGAACTATGGCTACACCTTC | CASSTPTGGNYGYTF
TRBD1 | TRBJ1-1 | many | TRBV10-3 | TGTGCCATCAGTGAATGCGGACAGGATGGGACTGAAGCTTTCTTT | CAISECGQDGTEAFF
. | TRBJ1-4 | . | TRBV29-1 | TGCAGCGCTACAGTGGGCCGCAATGAAAAACTGTTTTTT | CSATVGRNEKLFF
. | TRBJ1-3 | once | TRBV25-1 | TGTGCCAGCAGTGGAAGGGGCTTTAGGGGAAACACCATATATTTT | CASSGRGFRGNTIYF
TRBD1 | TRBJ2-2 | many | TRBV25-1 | TGTGCCAGCAGCCCACCGGGACAGGGGAGCACCGGGGAGCTGTTTTTT | CASSPPGQGSTGELFF
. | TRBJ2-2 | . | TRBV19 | TGTGCCAGTATTGGGTTAAACACCGGGGAGCTGTTTTTT | CASIGLNTGELFF
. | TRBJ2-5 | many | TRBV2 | TGTGCCAGCAGTGCAGGGTTGGGGGAGACCCAGTACTTC | CASSAGLGETQYF
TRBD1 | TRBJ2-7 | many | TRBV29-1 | TGCAGCGGTGGGACAGGGGGCGACGAGCAGTACTTC | CSGGTGGDEQYF
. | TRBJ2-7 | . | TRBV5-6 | TGTGCCAGCACACCCGGACTAACCGCCTCCTACGAGCAGTACTTC | CASTPGLTASYEQYF
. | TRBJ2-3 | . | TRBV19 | TGTGCCAGTAGTCCGGACCAGGCAGATACGCAGTATTTT | CASSPDQADTQYF
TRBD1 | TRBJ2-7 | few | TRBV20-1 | TGCAGTGGGGGACAGGATCCTTCCGAGCAGTACTTC | CSGGQDPSEQYF
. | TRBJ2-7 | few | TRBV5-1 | TGCGCCAGCAGCTTGGGGGCCGTGAACTACGAGCAGTACTTC | CASSLGAVNYEQYF
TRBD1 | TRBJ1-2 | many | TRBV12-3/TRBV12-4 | TGTGCCAGCAGTACAACAGGGGGAGGCTACACCTTC | CASSTTGGGYTF
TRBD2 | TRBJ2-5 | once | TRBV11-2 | TGTGCCAGCAGCTGGGGGACTAGCGGGACTGAGACCCAGTACTTC | CASSWGTSGTETQYF
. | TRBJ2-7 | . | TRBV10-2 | TGCGCCAGCAGTTGGGAAGGGGGAGGCGAGCAGTACTTC | CASSWEGGGEQYF
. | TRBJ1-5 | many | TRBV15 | TGTGCCACCAGCAGAAACCATAATCAGCCCCAGCATTTT | CATSRNHNQPQHF
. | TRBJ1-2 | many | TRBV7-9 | TGTGCCAGCAGCTTAGACAAAGGGACCTATGGCTACACCTTC | CASSLDKGTYGYTF
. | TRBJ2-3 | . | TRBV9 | TGTGCCAGCAGTGAGCTGACCGGGGGGCAGGAGGATACGCAGTATTTT | CASSELTGGQEDTQYF
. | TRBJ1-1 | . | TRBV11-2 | TGTGCCAGCAGCTTCCCTACGAGACAGGCCACTGAAGCTTTCTTT | CASSFPTRQATEAFF
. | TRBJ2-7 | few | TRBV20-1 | TGCAGTGCTCCAGGGTCCCTCTCCTACGAGCAGTACTTC | CSAPGSLSYEQYF
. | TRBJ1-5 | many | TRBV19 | TGTGCCAGTAGTCCCCGGGACGTCAATCAGCCCCAGCATTTT | CASSPRDVNQPQHF
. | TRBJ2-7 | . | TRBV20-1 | TGCAGTGCCGATGGTCCGGTAGAGCAGTACTTC | CSADGPVEQYF
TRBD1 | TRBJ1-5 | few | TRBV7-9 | TGTGCCAGCAGCGGGACAGATCTAGGGCAGCCCCAGCATTTT | CASSGTDLGQPQHF
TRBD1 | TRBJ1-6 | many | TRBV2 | TGTGCCAGCAGTGAAGAGGGACAGCCTAATTCACCCCTCCACTTT | CASSEEGQPNSPLHF
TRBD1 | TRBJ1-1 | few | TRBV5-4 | TGTGCCAGCAGCTTGGGGGGACAGGGGACGATGAACACTGAAGCTTTCTTT | CASSLGGQGTMNTEAFF
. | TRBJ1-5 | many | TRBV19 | TGTGCCAGTAAAATACGGGGGGCGTATGATCAGCCCCAGCATTTT | CASKIRGAYDQPQHF
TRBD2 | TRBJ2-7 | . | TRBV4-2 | TGTGCCAGCAGGCATGGGTCCGGGACTAGACCCTACGAGCAGTACTTC | CASRHGSGTRPYEQYF
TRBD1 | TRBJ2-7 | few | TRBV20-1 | TGCAGCGTTTTTCTTTCCGGGACAGCAAAAAACTACGAGCAGTACTTC | CSVFLSGTAKNYEQYF
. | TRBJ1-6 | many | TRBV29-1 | TGCAGCACCATGGCGGGTGATAATTCACCCCTCCACTTT | CSTMAGDNSPLHF
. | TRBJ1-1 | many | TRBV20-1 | TGCAGTGCGTCAGGGAGTCTGGCTGAAGCTTTCTTT | CSASGSLAEAFF
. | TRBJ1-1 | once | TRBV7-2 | TGTGCCAGCAGCTCGGGAGGGACGAACACTGAAGCTTTCTTT | CASSSGGTNTEAFF
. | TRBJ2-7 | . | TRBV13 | TGTGCCAGCAGTCCCGCGGGGGCAGTCTCCTACGAGCAGTACTTC | CASSPAGAVSYEQYF